This T cell receptor (beta chain) was captured by sequencing in a study of cytomegalovirus exposure and HLA in healthy donors. With regard to this clone: Its cognate antigen is unknown.

Primers included in the PCR were 60 Vbeta and 13 Jbeta primers. Clones were read by immunoSEQ multiplex PCR, and TCRdb kept only the in-frame ones, dropping some. The table lists more than 85,000 clones, under 85% of them singletons. CDR1 and CDR2 (germline): MNHNY, SVGAGI (reference sequence). The CDR3 has 14 residues. V shed 6 bases and J shed 3 bases, with 12 bases lying between them. Despite likely unrecorded immune exposures, the donors were nominally healthy at the time of sampling. Study findings and constraints: Per a prior analysis, the majority of TCR beta V segments were productive roughly 87% or roughly 30% of the time.

The sequence derives from a middle-aged man in good health and CMV-seronegative. Input material: PBMCs. The chain combines TRBV6-6 with TRBJ1-5; D gene ambiguous. This chain's CDR3 is CASSPPGNNQPQHF. The CDR3 DNA sequence: TGTGCCAGCAGCCCCCCGGGTAACAATCAGCCCCAGCATTTT.